This T cell receptor beta chain was captured in a study of blood T cell repertoires in COVID-19. As for the study in general: Material from acute and convalescent COVID-19 was sourced from the United States, Italy and Spain.

In germline, CDR1 is SGHRS, CDR2 YFSETQ. Unmatched junction bases numbered 18, after V lost 3 bases and J lost 2 bases. The CDR3 spans 20 residues. TCRdb keeps only in-frame clones here, not all; method: immunoSEQ multiplex PCR. Among about 300,000 clones, nearly 90% were seen once, and the ten largest hold less than 3%. Those who participated ranged in age from about 18 to 89 years and resided in under 25 US areas. The sequence was obtained from a woman in her forties or fifties who had been exposed to COVID-19. Sequences were obtained from PBMCs or T cells enriched from blood (not recorded which). V is TRBV5-1 and J is TRBJ2-3; TRBD2 aligns across 10 bases. The CDR3 nucleotides read TGCGCCAGCAGCTCGCCGGAAAGCGGGGGGGCTAGACGATTCACAGATACGCAGTATTTT. Its protein product is CASSSPESGGARRFTDTQYF.